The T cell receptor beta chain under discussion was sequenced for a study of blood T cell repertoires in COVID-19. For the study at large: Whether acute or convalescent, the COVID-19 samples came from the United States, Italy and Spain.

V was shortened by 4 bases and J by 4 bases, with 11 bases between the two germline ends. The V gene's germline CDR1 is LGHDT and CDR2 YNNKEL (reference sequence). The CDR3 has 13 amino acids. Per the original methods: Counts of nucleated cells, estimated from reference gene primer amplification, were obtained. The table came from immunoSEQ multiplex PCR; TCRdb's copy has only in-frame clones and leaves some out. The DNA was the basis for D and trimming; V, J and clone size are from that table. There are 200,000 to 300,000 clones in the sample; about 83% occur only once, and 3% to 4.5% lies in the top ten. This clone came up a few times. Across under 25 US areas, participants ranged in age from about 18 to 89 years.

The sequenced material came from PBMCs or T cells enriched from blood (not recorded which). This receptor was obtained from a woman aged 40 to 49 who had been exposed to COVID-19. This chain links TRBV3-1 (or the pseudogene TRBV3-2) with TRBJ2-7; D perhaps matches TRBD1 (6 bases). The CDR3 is CASSPLQGYEQYF. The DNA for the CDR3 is TGTGCCAGCAGCCCCTTACAGGGATACGAGCAGTACTTC.